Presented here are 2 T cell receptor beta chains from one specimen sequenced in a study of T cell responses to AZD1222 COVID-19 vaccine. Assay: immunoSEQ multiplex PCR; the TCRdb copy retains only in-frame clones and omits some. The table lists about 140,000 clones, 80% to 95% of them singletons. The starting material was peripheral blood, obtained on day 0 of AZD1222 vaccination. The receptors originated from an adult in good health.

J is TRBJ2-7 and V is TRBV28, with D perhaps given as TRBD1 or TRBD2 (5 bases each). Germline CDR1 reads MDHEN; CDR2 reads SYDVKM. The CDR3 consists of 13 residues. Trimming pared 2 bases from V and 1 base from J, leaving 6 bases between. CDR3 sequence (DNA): TGTGCCAGCAGTTTAGGGGGTTCCTACGAGCAGTACTTC. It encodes CASSLGGSYEQYF.

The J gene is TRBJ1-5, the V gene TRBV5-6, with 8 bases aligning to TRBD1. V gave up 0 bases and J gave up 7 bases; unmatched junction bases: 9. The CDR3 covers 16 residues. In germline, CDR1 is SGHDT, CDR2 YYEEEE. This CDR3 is CASSLGVTGVGQPQHF. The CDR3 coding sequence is TGTGCCAGCAGCTTGGGGGTGACAGGGGTAGGCCAGCCCCAGCATTTT.